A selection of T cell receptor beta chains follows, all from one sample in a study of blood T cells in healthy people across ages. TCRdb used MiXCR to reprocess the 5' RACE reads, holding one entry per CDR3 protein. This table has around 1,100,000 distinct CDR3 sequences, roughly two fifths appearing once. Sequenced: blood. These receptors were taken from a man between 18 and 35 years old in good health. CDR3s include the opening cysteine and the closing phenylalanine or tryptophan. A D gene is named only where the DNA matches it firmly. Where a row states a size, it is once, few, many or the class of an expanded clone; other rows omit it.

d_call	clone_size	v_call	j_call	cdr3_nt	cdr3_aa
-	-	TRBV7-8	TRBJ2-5	TGTGCCAGCAGCGAGCGGCCATTGAGCTCTCCAGGGGAGACCCAGTACTTC	CASSERPLSSPGETQYF
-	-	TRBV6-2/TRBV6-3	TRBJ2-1	TGTGCCAGCCTAGGGGGACTACTAACCTACAATGAGCAGTTCTTC	CASLGGLLTYNEQFF
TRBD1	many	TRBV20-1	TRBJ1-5	TGCAGTGCTAGAGCCGGCCATCGGACAGGGTTAAACAATCAGCCCCAGCATTTT	CSARAGHRTGLNNQPQHF
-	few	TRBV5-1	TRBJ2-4	TGCGCCAGCAGCTTGACCAGCAAAAAAGCGTGGTACTTC	CASSLTSKKAWYF
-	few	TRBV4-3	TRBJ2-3	TGCGCCAGCAGCCAAGGGTCTAGTATTGGGGATACGCAGTATTTT	CASSQGSSIGDTQYF
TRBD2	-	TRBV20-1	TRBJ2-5	TGCAGTGCTTCCCAGCACGGGGGGATGCAAGAGACCCAGTACTTC	CSASQHGGMQETQYF
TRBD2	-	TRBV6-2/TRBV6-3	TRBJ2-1	TGTGCCAGCAAGACTAGCGGAAGTAATGAGCAGTTCTTC	CASKTSGSNEQFF
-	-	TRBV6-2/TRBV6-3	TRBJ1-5	TGTGCCAGCACAATGGGAGATTATAGCAATCAGCCCCAGCATTTT	CASTMGDYSNQPQHF
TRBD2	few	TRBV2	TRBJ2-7	TGTGCCAGTAACCTAGCGGGGGGGATTTACGAGCAGTACTTC	CASNLAGGIYEQYF
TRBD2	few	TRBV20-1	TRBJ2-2	TGCAGTGCTAGAGCGGGGGGGCTTATCACCGGGGAGCTGTTTTTT	CSARAGGLITGELFF
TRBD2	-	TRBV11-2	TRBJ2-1	TGTGCCAGCAGCTGTGAGCGGGGGGACGACAATGAGCAGTTCTTC	CASSCERGDDNEQFF
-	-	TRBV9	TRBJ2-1	TGTGCCAGCAGCGCTGACCGGGGAGGCTCCTACAATGAGCAGTTCTTC	CASSADRGGSYNEQFF
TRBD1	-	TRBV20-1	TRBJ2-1	TGCAGTGCTATCCTCGCCCGGGACAGGGGGTTTTTGGGGCGCGAGCAGTTCTTC	CSAILARDRGFLGREQFF
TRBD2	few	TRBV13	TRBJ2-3	TGTGCCAGCAGAAAACTAGCGGGGGATACGCAGTATTTT	CASRKLAGDTQYF
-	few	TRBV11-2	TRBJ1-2	TGTGCCAGCAGCTTAGGCAGAGAACATGGGGGCTACACCTTC	CASSLGREHGGYTF
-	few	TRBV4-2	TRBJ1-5	TGTGCCAGCAGCCAAGTTGGAGGGGTGGGCAATCAGCCCCAGCATTTT	CASSQVGGVGNQPQHF
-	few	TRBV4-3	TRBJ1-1	TGCGCCAGCAGCCAAGATCCGCGGAACACTGAAGCTTTCTTT	CASSQDPRNTEAFF
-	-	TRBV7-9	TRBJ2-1	TGTGCCAGTAGCCCTTATGGGGGGGGCTTTGAGCAGTTCTTC	CASSPYGGGFEQFF
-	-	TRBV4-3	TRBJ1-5	TGCGCCAGCAGCCAAAGCCTTGGGGCTCTTCAGCCCCAGCATTTT	CASSQSLGALQPQHF
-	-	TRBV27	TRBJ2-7	TGTGCCAGCGGGTGGAAAGGGGACGAGCAGTACTTC	CASGWKGDEQYF
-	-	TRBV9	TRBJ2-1	TGTGCCAGCAGCGTAGTTTCGATCGGGAATGAGCAGTTCTTC	CASSVVSIGNEQFF
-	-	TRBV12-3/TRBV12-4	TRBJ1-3	TGTGCCCTCGCTGAGGGCTCTGGAAACACTATATATTTT	CALAEGSGNTIYF
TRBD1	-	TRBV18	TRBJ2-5	TGTGCCTGCTCATCACTCCAGGGGGCGAAAGAGACCCAGTACTTC	CACSSLQGAKETQYF
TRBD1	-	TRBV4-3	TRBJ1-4	TGCGCCAGCAGCCCCGGGACAGGGGGCGTCGGGGAAGAAAAACTGTTTTTT	CASSPGTGGVGEEKLFF
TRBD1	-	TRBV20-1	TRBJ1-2	TGCAGTGCTGAGGACAGGGAGTCCTATGGCTACACCTTC	CSAEDRESYGYTF
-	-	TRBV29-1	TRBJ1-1	TGCAGCGTTCGGGACAACACTGAAGCTTTCTTT	CSVRDNTEAFF
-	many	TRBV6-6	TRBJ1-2	TGTGCCAGCAGTTACTCCGGCCAAAGCGGCTACACCTTC	CASSYSGQSGYTF
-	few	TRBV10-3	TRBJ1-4	TGTGCCATCAGTGGAGGGACCACAGCTAATGAAAAACTGTTTTTT	CAISGGTTANEKLFF
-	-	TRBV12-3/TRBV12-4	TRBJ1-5	TGTGCCAGCAGTTTGGCGGGCAATCAGCCCCGGCATTTT	CASSLAGNQPRHF
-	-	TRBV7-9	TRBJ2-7	TGTGCCAGCAGCCACACAGCCACAAGCTCCTACGAGCAGTACTTC	CASSHTATSSYEQYF
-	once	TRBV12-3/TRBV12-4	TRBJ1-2	TGTGCCAGCAGAGCCCCAGGGGAGTACACCTTC	CASRAPGEYTF